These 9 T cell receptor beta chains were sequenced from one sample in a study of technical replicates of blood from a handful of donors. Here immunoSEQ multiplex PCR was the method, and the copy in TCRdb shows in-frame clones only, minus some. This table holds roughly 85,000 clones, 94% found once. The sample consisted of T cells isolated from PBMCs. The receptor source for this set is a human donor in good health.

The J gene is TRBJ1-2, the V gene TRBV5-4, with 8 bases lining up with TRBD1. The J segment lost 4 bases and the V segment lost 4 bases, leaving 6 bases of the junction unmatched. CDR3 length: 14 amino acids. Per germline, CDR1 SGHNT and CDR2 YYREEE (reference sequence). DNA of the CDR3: TGTGCCAGCAGCCCAGGGGGCCCTAGCTATGGCTACACCTTC. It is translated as CASSPGGPSYGYTF.

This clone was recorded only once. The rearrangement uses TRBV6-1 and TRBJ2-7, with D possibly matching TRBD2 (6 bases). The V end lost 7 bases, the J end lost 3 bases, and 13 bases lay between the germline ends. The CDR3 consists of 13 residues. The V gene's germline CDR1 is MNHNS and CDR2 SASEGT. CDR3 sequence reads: CASTREWSYEQYF. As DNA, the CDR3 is TGTGCCAGCACCCGGGAGTGGAGCTACGAGCAGTACTTC.

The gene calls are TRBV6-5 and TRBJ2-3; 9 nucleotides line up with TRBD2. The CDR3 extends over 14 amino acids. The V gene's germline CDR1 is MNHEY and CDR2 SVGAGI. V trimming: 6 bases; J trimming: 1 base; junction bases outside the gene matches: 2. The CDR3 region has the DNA TGTGCCAGCAGCTCTAGCGGGGGCACAGATACGCAGTATTTT. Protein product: CASSSSGGTDTQYF.

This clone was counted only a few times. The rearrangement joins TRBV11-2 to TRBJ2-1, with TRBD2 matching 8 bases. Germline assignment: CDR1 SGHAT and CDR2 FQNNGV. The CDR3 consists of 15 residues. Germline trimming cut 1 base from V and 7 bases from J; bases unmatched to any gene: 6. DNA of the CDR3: TGTGCCAGCAGCTTAGCGGGAGGGATAGTTAATGAGCAGTTCTTC. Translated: CASSLAGGIVNEQFF. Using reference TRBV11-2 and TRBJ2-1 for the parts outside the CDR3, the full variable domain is EAGVAQSPRYKIIEKRQSVAFWCNPISGHATLYWYQQILGQGPKLLIQFQNNGVVDDSQLPKDRFSAERLKGVDSTLKIQPAKLEDSAVYLCASSLAGGIVNEQFFGPGTRLTVL.

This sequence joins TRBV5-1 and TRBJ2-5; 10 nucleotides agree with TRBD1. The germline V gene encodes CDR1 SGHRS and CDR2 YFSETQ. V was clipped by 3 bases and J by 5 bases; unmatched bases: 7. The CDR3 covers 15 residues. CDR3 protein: CASSSRQGAMETQYF. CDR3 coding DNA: TGCGCCAGCAGCTCCCGACAGGGGGCCATGGAGACCCAGTACTTC.

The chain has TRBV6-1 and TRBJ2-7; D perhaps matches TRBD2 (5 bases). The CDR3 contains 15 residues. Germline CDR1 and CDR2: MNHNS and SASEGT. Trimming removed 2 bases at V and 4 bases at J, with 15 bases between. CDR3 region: CASSELRVPKYEQYF. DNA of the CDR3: TGTGCCAGCAGTGAATTGAGGGTCCCTAAATACGAGCAGTACTTC.

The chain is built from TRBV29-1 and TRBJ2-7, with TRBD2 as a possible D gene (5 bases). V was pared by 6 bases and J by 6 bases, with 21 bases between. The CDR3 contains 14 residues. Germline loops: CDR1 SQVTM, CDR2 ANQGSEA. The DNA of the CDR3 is TGCAGCGTCCAACCCCGGGGTGGAGAGGGCGAGCAGTACTTC. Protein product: CSVQPRGGEGEQYF.

CDR3 amino acids: CASSIERGQNTEAFF. CDR3 bases: TGTGCCAGTAGTATAGAGAGAGGACAGAACACTGAAGCTTTCTTT. J is TRBJ1-1 and V is TRBV19; a weak D match, TRBD1 (5 bases). The CDR3 has 15 residues. From germline, CDR1 is LNHDA and CDR2 SQIVND (reference sequence). V was trimmed by 0 bases and J by 1 base, leaving 9 bases between them.

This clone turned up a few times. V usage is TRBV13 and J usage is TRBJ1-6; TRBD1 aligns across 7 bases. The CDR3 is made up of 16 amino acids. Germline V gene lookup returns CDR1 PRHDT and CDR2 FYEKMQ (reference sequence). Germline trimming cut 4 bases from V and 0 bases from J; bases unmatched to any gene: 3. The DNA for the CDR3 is TGTGCCAGCAGCTCACAGGGGAGCTCCTATAATTCACCCCTCCACTTT. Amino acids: CASSSQGSSYNSPLHF.